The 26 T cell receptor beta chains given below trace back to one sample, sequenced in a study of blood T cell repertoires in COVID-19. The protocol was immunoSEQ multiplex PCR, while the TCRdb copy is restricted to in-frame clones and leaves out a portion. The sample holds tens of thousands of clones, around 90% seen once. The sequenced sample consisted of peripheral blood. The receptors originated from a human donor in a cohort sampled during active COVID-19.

CDR3 nucleotides: TGTGCCTGGAGTAGCGGGGGCAGGGGGGGACCCTATGGCTACACCTTC. It codes for CAWSSGGRGGPYGYTF. V is TRBV30 and J is TRBJ1-2, with 7 bases identical to TRBD1. The CDR3 is made up of 16 amino acids. V was clipped by 2 bases and J by 4 bases; unmatched bases: 13. The germline V gene encodes CDR1 GTSNPN and CDR2 SVGIG (reference sequence).

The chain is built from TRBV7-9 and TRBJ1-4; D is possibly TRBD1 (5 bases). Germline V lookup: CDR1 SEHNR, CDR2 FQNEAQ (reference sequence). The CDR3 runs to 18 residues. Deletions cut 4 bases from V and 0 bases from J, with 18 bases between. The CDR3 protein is CASSWGGAGGSTNEKLFF. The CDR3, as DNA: TGTGCCAGCAGCTGGGGAGGGGCAGGAGGCTCAACTAATGAAAAACTGTTTTTT.

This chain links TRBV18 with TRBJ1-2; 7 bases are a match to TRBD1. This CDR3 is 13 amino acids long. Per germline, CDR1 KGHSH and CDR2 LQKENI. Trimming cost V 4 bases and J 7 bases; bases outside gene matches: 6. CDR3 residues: CASSHDRASGYTF. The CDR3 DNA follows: TGTGCCAGCTCACACGACAGGGCGAGTGGCTACACCTTC.

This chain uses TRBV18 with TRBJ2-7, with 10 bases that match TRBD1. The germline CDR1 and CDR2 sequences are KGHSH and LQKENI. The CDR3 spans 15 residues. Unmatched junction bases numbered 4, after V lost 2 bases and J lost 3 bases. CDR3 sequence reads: CASSPWDRGSYEQYF. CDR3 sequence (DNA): TGTGCCAGCTCACCATGGGACAGGGGTAGCTACGAGCAGTACTTC.

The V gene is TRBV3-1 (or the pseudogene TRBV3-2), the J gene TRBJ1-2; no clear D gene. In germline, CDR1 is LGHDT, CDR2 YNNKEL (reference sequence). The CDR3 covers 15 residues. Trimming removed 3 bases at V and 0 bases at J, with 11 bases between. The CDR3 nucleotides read TGTGCCAGCAGCCAGGCAGCGACTACTAACTATGGCTACACCTTC. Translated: CASSQAATTNYGYTF.

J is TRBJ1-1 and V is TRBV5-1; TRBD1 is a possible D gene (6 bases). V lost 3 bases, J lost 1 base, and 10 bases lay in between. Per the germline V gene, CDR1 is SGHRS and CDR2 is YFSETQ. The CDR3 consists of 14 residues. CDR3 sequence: CASSSTGWNTEAFF. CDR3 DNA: TGCGCCAGCAGCTCTACAGGGTGGAACACTGAAGCTTTCTTT.

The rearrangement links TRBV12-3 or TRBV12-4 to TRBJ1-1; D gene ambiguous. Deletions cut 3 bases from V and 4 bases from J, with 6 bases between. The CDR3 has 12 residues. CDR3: CASSFIPTEAFF. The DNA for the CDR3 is TGTGCCAGCAGTTTTATCCCCACTGAAGCTTTCTTT.

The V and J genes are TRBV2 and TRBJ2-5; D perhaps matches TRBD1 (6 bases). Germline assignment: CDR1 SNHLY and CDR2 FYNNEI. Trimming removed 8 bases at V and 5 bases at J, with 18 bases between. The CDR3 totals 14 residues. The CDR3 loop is CASGDYRVGETQYF. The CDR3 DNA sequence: TGTGCCAGCGGCGATTACAGGGTTGGGGAGACCCAGTACTTC.

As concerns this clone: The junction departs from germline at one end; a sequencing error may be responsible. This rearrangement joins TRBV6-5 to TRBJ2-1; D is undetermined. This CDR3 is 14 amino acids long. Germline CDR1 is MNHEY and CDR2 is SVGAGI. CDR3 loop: CASSYRDTRNGQFF. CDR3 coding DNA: TGTGCCAGCAGTTACCGCGATACCCGTAATGGGCAGTTCTTC.

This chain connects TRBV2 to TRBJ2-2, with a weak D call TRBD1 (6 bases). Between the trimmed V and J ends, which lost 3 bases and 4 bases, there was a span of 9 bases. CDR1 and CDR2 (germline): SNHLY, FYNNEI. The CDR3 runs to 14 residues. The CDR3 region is CASSEYRVTGELFF. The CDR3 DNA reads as TGTGCCAGCAGTGAGTACAGGGTCACCGGGGAGCTGTTTTTT.

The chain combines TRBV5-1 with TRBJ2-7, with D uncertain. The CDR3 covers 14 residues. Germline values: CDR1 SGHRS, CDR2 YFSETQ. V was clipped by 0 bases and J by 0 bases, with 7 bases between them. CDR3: CASSLDSLSYEQYF. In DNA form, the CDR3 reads TGCGCCAGCAGCTTGGACAGCCTCTCCTACGAGCAGTACTTC.

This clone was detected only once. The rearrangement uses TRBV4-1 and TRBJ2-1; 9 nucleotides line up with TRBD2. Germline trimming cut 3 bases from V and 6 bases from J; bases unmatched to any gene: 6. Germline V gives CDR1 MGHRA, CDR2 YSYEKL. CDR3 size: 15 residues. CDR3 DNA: TGCGCCAGCAGCCAGAGGACTAGCGTTTTCAATGAGCAGTTCTTC. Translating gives CASSQRTSVFNEQFF.

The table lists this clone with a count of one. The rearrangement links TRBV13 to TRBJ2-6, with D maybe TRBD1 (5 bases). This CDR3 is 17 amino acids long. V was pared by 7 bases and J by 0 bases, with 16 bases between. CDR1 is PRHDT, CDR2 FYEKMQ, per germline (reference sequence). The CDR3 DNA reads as TGTGCCAGCACACCGACAGCGTCCTTCTCTGGGGCCAACGTCCTGACTTTC. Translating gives CASTPTASFSGANVLTF. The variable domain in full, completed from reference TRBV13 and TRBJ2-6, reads AAGVIQSPRHLIKEKRETATLKCYPIPRHDTVYWYQQGPGQDPQFLISFYEKMQSDKGSIPDRFSAQQFSDYHSELNMSSLELGDSALYFCASTPTASFSGANVLTFGAGSRLTVL.

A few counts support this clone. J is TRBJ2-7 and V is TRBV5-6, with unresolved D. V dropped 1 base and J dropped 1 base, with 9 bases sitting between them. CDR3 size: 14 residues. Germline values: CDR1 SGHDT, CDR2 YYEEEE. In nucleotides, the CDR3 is TGTGCCAGCAGCTTGTGGCAGGCTTCCTACGAGCAGTACTTC. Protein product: CASSLWQASYEQYF.

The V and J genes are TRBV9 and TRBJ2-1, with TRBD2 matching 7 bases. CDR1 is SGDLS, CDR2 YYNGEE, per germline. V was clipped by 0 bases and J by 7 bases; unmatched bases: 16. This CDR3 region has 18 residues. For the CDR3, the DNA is TGTGCCAGCAGCGTAGAGGACGGACTAGGGGTCCTTGGGAATGAGCAGTTCTTC. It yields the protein CASSVEDGLGVLGNEQFF. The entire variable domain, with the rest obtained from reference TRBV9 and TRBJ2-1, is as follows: DSGVTQTPKHLITATGQRVTLRCSPRSGDLSVYWYQQSLDQGLQFLIQYYNGEERAKGNILERFSAQQFPDLHSELNLSSLELGDSALYFCASSVEDGLGVLGNEQFFGPGTRLTVL.

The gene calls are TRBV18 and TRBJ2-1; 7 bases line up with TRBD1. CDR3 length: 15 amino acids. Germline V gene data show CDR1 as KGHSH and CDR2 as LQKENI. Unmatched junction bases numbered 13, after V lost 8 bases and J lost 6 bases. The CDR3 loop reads CASSGWGTALNEQFF. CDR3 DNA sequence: TGTGCCAGCAGCGGCTGGGGGACAGCCCTCAATGAGCAGTTCTTC.

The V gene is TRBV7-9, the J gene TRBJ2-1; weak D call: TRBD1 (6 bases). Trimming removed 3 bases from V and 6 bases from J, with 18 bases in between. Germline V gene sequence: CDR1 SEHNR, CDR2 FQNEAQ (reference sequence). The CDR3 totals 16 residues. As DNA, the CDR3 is TGTGCCAGCAGCTTGAGTCGACAGGTAGTAGCCAATGAGCAGTTCTTC. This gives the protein CASSLSRQVVANEQFF.

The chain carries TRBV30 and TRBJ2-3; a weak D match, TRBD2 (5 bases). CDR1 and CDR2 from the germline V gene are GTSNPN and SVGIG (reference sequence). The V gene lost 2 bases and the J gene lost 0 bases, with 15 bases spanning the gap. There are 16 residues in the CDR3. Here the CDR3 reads CAWSKTTRTSTDTQYF. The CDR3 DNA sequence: TGTGCCTGGAGTAAGACTACCAGAACTAGCACAGATACGCAGTATTTT.

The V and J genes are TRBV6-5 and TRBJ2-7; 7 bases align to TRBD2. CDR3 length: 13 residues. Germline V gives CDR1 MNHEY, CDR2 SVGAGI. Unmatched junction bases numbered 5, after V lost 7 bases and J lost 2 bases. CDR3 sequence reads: CASITGLTYEQYF. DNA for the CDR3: TGTGCCAGCATCACGGGACTAACCTACGAGCAGTACTTC.

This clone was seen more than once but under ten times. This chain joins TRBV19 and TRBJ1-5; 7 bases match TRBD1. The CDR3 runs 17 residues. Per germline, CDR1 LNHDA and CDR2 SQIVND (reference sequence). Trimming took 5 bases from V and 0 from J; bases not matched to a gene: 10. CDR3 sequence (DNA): TGTGCCAGTAGTCCGCTGCCGGGACAGCTTAGCAATCAGCCCCAGCATTTT. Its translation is CASSPLPGQLSNQPQHF. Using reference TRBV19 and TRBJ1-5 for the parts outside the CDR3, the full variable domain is DGGITQSPKYLFRKEGQNVTLSCEQNLNHDAMYWYRQDPGQGLRLIYYSQIVNDFQKGDIAEGYSVSREKKESFPLTVTSAQKNPTAFYLCASSPLPGQLSNQPQHFGDGTRLSIL.

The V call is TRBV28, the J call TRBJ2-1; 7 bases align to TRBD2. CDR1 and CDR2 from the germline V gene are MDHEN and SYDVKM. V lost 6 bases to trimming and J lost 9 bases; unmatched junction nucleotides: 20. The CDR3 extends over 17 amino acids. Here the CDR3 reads CASRASVGAGENTEQFF. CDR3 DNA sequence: TGTGCCAGCAGAGCCTCCGTTGGGGCGGGAGAGAACACTGAGCAGTTCTTC.

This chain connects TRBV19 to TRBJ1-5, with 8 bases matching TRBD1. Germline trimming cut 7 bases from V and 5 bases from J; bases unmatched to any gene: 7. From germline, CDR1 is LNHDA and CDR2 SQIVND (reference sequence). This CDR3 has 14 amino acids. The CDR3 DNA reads TGTGCCAGTAAACCGGACAGGGCGGATCAGCCCCAGCATTTT. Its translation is CASKPDRADQPQHF.

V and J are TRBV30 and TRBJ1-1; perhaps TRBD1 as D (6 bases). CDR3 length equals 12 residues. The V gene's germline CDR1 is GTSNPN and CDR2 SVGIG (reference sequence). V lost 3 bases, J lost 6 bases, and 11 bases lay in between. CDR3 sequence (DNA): TGTGCCTGGAGCGGACAGTTCTCTGAAGCTTTCTTT. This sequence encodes CAWSGQFSEAFF.

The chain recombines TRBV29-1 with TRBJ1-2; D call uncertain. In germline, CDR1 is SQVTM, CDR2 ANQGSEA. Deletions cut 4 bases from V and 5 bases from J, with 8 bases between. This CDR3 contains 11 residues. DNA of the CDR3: TGCAGCGTTGGAGGTTCTTATGGCTACACCTTC. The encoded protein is CSVGGSYGYTF.

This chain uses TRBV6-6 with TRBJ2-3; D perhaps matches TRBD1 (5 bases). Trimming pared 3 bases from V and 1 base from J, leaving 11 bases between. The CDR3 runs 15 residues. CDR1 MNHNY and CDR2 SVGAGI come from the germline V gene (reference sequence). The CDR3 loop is CASSYRQGGTDTQYF. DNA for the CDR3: TGTGCCAGCAGTTATCGGCAGGGCGGCACAGATACGCAGTATTTT.

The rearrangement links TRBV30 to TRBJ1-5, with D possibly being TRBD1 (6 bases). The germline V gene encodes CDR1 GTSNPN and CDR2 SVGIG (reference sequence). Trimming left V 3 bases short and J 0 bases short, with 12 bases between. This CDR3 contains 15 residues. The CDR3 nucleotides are TGTGCCTGGAGCCCTAAGGGGGATAGCAATCAGCCCCAGCATTTT. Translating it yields CAWSPKGDSNQPQHF.